The 5 T cell receptor beta chains presented below share a single source sample, sequenced in a study of CD8 T cells in ankylosing spondylitis. Their antigens remain unidentified. Overall study findings and caveats: In ankylosing spondylitis blood, a motif of roughly 8 highly homologous TCR beta variants appeared characteristic.

TCRdb passed the 5' RACE reads through MiXCR, listing each CDR3 protein once. This sample has some 840,000 distinct CDR3 sequences, with 10% to 15% found just once. The material sequenced was blood, either unsorted or a sorted T cell fraction (not recorded which). The receptors derive from a male donor with ankylosing spondylitis.

In its sample, this clonotype was seen a few times. The chain couples TRBV30 to TRBJ1-4; possible D gene TRBD1, 6 bases. The CDR3 is 11 amino acids. Germline V gives CDR1 GTSNPN, CDR2 SVGIG (reference sequence). Trimming stripped 5 bases from V and 7 bases from J, with 8 bases between. The CDR3 region has the DNA TGTGCCTGGGGGACAACTGAAAAACTGTTTTTT. Protein product: CAWGTTEKLFF.

The chain uses TRBV18 and TRBJ1-1; 7 nucleotides agree with TRBD1. The V segment lost 3 bases and the J segment 1 base; nucleotides outside the gene matches: 8. This CDR3 region has 16 residues. Looked up from germline, CDR1 is KGHSH and CDR2 is LQKENI. Here the CDR3 reads CASSPWQGGTNTEAFF. The CDR3 coding sequence is TGTGCCAGCTCACCTTGGCAGGGGGGAACGAACACTGAAGCTTTCTTT.

This clonotype was counted only a few times. The V gene is TRBV24-1, the J gene TRBJ2-1; 8 nucleotides agree with TRBD2. From germline, CDR1 is KGHDR and CDR2 SFDVKD. The length of the CDR3 is 14 residues. Losses at the gene ends were 8 bases for V and 3 bases for J; bases not matched to a gene: 5. The CDR3 region is CATTSSGVYNEQFF. The CDR3 DNA reads as TGTGCCACCACGAGTAGCGGGGTCTACAATGAGCAGTTCTTC.

The V and J genes are TRBV18 and TRBJ1-2, with a possible D match to TRBD1 (5 bases). The CDR3 sequence is 14 residues long. Germline assignment: CDR1 KGHSH and CDR2 LQKENI. Deletions cut 1 base from V and 1 base from J, with 7 bases between. The CDR3 DNA follows: TGTGCCAGCTCACCACGCAGGGATAACTATGGCTACACCTTC. Encoded protein: CASSPRRDNYGYTF. Looking up the rest from reference TRBV18 and TRBJ1-2 gives the full variable domain: NAGVMQNPRHLVRRRGQEARLRCSPMKGHSHVYWYRQLPEEGLKFMVYLQKENIIDESGMPKERFSAEFPKEGPSILRIQQVVRGDSAAYFCASSPRRDNYGYTFGSGTRLTVV.

This clonotype was detected a few times. V is TRBV11-2 and J is TRBJ1-1, with a weak D call TRBD1 (6 bases). Germline V CDR1 and CDR2: SGHAT, FQNNGV. CDR3 length equals 17 residues. Trimming removed 5 bases at V and 5 bases at J, with 24 bases between. CDR3 bases: TGTGCCAGCAGCCCCACGACCCCCGACAGGCATATGACTGAAGCTTTCTTT. Protein: CASSPTTPDRHMTEAFF. Together with reference TRBV11-2 and TRBJ1-1, the CDR3 gives the full variable domain: EAGVAQSPRYKIIEKRQSVAFWCNPISGHATLYWYQQILGQGPKLLIQFQNNGVVDDSQLPKDRFSAERLKGVDSTLKIQPAKLEDSAVYLCASSPTTPDRHMTEAFFGQGTRLTVV.